Listed here are 15 T cell receptor beta chains from one sample, sequenced in a study of blood T cell repertoires in COVID-19. The method was immunoSEQ multiplex PCR; TCRdb's version includes in-frame clones alone and lacks a portion of them. The table records under 300,000 clones, approximately 91% of them present only once. The sample taken for sequencing was peripheral blood. Receptors were obtained from a woman aged 40-49 years who had recovered from COVID-19.

The J gene is TRBJ2-5, the V gene TRBV7-9; 12 bases fit TRBD2. CDR3 size: 15 residues. Germline-derived CDR1 and CDR2 are SEHNR and FQNEAQ (reference sequence). V lost 1 base and J lost 5; bases outside the gene matches: 2. DNA of the CDR3: TGTGCCAGCAGCTTAGGACTAGCGGGGGAGGAGACCCAGTACTTC. This codes for CASSLGLAGEETQYF.

The chain recombines TRBV11-3 with TRBJ2-2, with D uncertain. The CDR3 is made up of 12 amino acids. Germline assignment: CDR1 SGHNT and CDR2 YENEEA. Trimming left V 4 bases short and J 3 bases short, with 3 bases between. The CDR3 loop reads CASSSDTGELFF. The CDR3 DNA reads TGTGCCAGCAGCTCGGACACCGGGGAGCTGTTTTTT.

This clone was seen a handful of times. The V call is TRBV11-2, the J call TRBJ1-2, with a tentative D call TRBD1 (6 bases). Looked up from germline, CDR1 is SGHAT and CDR2 is FQNNGV. The ends were cut back, 4 bases at V and 4 bases at J, with 10 bases in the middle. CDR3 length: 13 residues. CDR3 loop: CASSSGGFYGYTF. Written as DNA, the CDR3 is TGTGCCAGCAGCTCTGGGGGCTTCTATGGCTACACCTTC.

The chain couples TRBV9 to TRBJ2-7; 8 bases are a match to TRBD1. CDR1 is SGDLS and CDR2 is YYNGEE in the germline V gene. The CDR3 length is 14 residues. J was trimmed by 6 bases and V by 0 bases; bases with no gene match: 5. Written as DNA, the CDR3 is TGTGCCAGCAGCGTAGCGCTTACAGGGGGCGAGCAGTACTTC. The encoded protein is CASSVALTGGEQYF.

The rearrangement joins TRBV7-9 to TRBJ2-1; 9 bases match TRBD1. The germline V gene encodes CDR1 SEHNR and CDR2 FQNEAQ (reference sequence). The CDR3 totals 14 residues. The V and J ends lost 3 bases and 8 bases, in that order; junction bases with no gene match: 5. In DNA, the CDR3 is TGTGCCAGCAGCTTCTACACAGGGGGCGATGAGCAGTTCTTC. Protein sequence: CASSFYTGGDEQFF.

The chain has TRBV19 and TRBJ2-4; 7 bases fit TRBD1. V dropped 3 bases and J dropped 8; count of bases not matched to a gene: 4. The CDR3 is 13 residues long. Germline CDR1 is LNHDA and CDR2 is SQIVND (reference sequence). CDR3 coding DNA: TGTGCCAGTAGTATCGACAGGGAGTACATTCAGTACTTC. Encoded protein: CASSIDREYIQYF.

The rearrangement uses TRBV3-1 (or the pseudogene TRBV3-2) and TRBJ2-7; a possible D gene is TRBD2 (5 bases). The length of the CDR3 is 15 residues. The germline V and J ends were trimmed by 1 base and 0 bases, with 10 bases remaining between them. Per germline, CDR1 LGHDT and CDR2 YNNKEL (reference sequence). DNA for the CDR3: TGTGCCAGCAGCCAAGTGGGAACTAGCTCCTACGAGCAGTACTTC. It encodes CASSQVGTSSYEQYF.

The rearrangement links TRBV5-5 to TRBJ2-7; D is possibly TRBD1 (6 bases). V lost 1 base and J lost 6, with 8 bases in between. The CDR3 covers 12 residues. Germline V gives CDR1 SGHKS, CDR2 YYEKEE (reference sequence). CDR3 nucleotide sequence: TGTGCCAGCAGCTTGCAGGGGTTCGAGCAGTACTTC. This sequence encodes CASSLQGFEQYF.

This chain connects TRBV19 to TRBJ2-7; 10 positions match TRBD2. Germline CDR1 and CDR2: LNHDA and SQIVND (reference sequence). This CDR3 comprises 14 residues. The V gene end was trimmed by 3 bases and the J gene end by 1 base; junction bases not matched to a gene: 0. As DNA, the CDR3 is TGTGCCAGTAGTATGACTAGCGGGTCCTACGAGCAGTACTTC. Its translation is CASSMTSGSYEQYF.

The J gene is TRBJ2-2, the V gene TRBV19; 9 bases fit TRBD2. J gave up 7 bases and V 5 bases, and 8 bases lay outside the gene matches. This CDR3 region has 15 residues. CDR1 and CDR2 (germline): LNHDA, SQIVND (reference sequence). The CDR3 nucleotides are TGTGCCAGTAGTGAATCTAGCGGGAAGGTCGGGGAGCTGTTTTTT. This codes for CASSESSGKVGELFF. The full variable domain, rest sourced from reference TRBV19 and TRBJ2-2, is DGGITQSPKYLFRKEGQNVTLSCEQNLNHDAMYWYRQDPGQGLRLIYYSQIVNDFQKGDIAEGYSVSREKKESFPLTVTSAQKNPTAFYLCASSESSGKVGELFFGEGSRLTVL.

This chain joins TRBV4-1 and TRBJ2-3; 11 nucleotides align to TRBD2. V shed 0 bases and J 4 bases; nucleotides not matched to a gene: 6. CDR1 is MGHRA, CDR2 YSYEKL, per germline. CDR3 size: 17 residues. The CDR3 protein is CASSQDLAGGGADTQYF. CDR3 nucleotides: TGCGCCAGCAGCCAAGATCTAGCGGGAGGTGGGGCAGATACGCAGTATTTT.

This chain uses TRBV2 with TRBJ2-3; the match to TRBD2 covers 8 bases. Germline V gene lookup returns CDR1 SNHLY and CDR2 FYNNEI. This CDR3 comprises 17 residues. V lost 4 bases and J lost 2; bases outside the gene matches: 11. CDR3: CASSVDRAGGATDTQYF. In DNA form, the CDR3 reads TGTGCCAGCAGTGTCGACCGGGCGGGAGGCGCCACAGATACGCAGTATTTT. Variable domain in full (rest from reference TRBV2 and TRBJ2-3): EPEVTQTPSHQVTQMGQEVILRCVPISNHLYFYWYRQILGQKVEFLVSFYNNEISEKSEIFDDQFSVERPDGSNFTLKIRSTKLEDSAMYFCASSVDRAGGATDTQYFGPGTRLTVL.

The rearrangement uses TRBV11-1 and TRBJ1-6, with D unclear. The CDR3 extends over 16 amino acids. Per germline, CDR1 SGHAT and CDR2 FQDESV (reference sequence). V dropped 2 bases and J dropped 7 bases, with 15 bases sitting between them. The CDR3 protein is CASSLTSTTGNSPLHF. The CDR3 DNA follows: TGTGCCAGCAGCTTAACCTCTACCACGGGGAATTCACCCCTCCACTTT.

This chain uses TRBV29-1 with TRBJ2-3; weak D call: TRBD2 (5 bases). Trimming shortened V by 3 bases and J by 5 bases, and 12 bases separated the two germline ends. CDR3 length equals 13 residues. Germline assignment: CDR1 SQVTM and CDR2 ANQGSEA. The CDR3 DNA follows: TGCAGCGTTGAGGCGGGTTTGGTAGATACGCAGTATTTT. Amino acid sequence: CSVEAGLVDTQYF.

The J gene is TRBJ2-2, the V gene TRBV6-1; 13 bases are shared with TRBD2. The germline V gene encodes CDR1 MNHNS and CDR2 SASEGT. The CDR3 totals 18 residues. Trimming took 4 bases from V and 3 from J; bases not matched to a gene: 8. This chain's CDR3 is CASSGGLAGVTDTGELFF. The CDR3 DNA is TGTGCCAGCAGTGGAGGACTAGCGGGAGTCACGGACACCGGGGAGCTGTTTTTT.